This T cell receptor beta chain is from a study of cytomegalovirus exposure and HLA in healthy donors. Study outcomes and limitations: Accounts indicate the classifier identified cytomegalovirus status with strong specificity and sensitivity.

Profiled with immunoSEQ multiplex PCR; TCRdb holds only in-frame clones, not every one. The table shows approximately 70,000 clones, with 94% occurring only once. CDR1 MDHEN and CDR2 SYDVKM come from the germline V gene. The CDR3 consists of 15 residues. Trimming cost V 5 bases and J 6 bases; bases outside gene matches: 12. Details on this clone: The antigen is unknown.

The chain links TRBV28 to TRBJ1-2; 7 bases align to TRBD1. The receptor was isolated from a woman aged 18-35 years in good health and CMV-seronegative. The sequenced sample was PBMCs. CDR3 sequence (DNA): TGTGCCAGCAGTGTATACAGGGGCCTTGGGGATGGCTACACCTTC. Translating it yields CASSVYRGLGDGYTF.